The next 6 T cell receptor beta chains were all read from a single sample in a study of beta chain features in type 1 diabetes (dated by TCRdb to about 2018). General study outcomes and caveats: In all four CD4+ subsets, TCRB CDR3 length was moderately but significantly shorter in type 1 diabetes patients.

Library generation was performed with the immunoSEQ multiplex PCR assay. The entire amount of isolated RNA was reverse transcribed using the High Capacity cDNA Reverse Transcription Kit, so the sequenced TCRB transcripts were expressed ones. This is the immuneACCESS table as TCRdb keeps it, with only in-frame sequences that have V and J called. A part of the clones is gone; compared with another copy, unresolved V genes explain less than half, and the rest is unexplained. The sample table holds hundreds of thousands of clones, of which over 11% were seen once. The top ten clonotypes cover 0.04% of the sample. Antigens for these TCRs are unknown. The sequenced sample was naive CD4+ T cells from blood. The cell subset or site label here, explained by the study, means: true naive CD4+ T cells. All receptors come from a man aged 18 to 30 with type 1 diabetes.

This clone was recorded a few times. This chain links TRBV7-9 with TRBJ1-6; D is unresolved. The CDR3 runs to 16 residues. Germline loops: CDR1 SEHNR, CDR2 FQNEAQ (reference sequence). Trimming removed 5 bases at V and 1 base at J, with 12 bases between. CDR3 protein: CASSTGSGSYNSPLHF. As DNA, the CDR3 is TGTGCCAGCAGCACCGGGAGTGGGTCCTATAATTCACCCCTCCACTTT. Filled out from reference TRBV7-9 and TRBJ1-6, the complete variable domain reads DTGVSQNPRHKITKRGQNVTFRCDPISEHNRLYWYRQTLGQGPEFLTYFQNEAQLEKSRLLSDRFSAERPKGSFSTLEIQRTEQGDSAMYLCASSTGSGSYNSPLHFGNGTRLTVT.

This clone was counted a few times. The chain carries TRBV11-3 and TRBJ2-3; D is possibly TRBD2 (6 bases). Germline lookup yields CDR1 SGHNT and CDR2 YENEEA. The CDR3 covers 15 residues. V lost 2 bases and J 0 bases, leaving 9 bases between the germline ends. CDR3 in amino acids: CASSLSRGSTDTQYF. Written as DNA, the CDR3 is TGTGCCAGCAGCTTATCTCGGGGGAGCACAGATACGCAGTATTTT.

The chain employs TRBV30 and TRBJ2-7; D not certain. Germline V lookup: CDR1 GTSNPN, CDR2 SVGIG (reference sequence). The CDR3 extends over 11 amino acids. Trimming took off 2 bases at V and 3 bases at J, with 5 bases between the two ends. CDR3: CAWSQIYEQYF. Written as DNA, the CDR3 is TGTGCCTGGAGTCAAATCTACGAGCAGTACTTC.

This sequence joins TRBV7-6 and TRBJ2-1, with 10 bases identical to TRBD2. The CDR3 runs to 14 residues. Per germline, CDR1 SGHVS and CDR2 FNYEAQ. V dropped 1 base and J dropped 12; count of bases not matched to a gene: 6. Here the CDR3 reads CASSLVPRTSGQFF. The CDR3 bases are TGTGCCAGCAGCTTAGTACCCCGGACTAGCGGGCAGTTCTTC.

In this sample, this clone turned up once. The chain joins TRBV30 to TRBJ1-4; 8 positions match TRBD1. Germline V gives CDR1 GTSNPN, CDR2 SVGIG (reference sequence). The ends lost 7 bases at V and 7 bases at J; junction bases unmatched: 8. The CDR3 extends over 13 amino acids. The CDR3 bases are TGTGCCTCAGGACAGGGTAGTACTGAAAAACTGTTTTTT. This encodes CASGQGSTEKLFF.

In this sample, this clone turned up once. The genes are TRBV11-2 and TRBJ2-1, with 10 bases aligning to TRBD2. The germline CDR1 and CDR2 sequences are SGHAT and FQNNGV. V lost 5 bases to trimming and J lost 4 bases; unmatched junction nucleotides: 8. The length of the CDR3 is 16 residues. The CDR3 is CASSPAGAGGYNEQFF. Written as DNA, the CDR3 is TGTGCCAGCAGCCCCGCGGGAGCGGGAGGGTACAATGAGCAGTTCTTC.